These 25 T cell receptor beta chains share one sample of origin, sequenced in a study of blood T cell repertoires in COVID-19. TCRdb's table, derived via immunoSEQ multiplex PCR, lists solely in-frame clones and lacks some. The sample holds approximately 190,000 clones, more than 70% seen once. The sequenced sample was peripheral blood. The receptors here all came from a middle-aged woman who had recovered from COVID-19.

The chain employs TRBV9 and TRBJ1-1; weak D call: TRBD1 (5 bases). V lost 5 bases, J lost 4 bases, and 9 bases lay in between. The CDR3 length is 12 residues. Germline CDR1 reads SGDLS; CDR2 reads YYNGEE. The DNA for the CDR3 is TGTGCCAGCAGAGGGAGGGGCACTGAAGCTTTCTTT. It is translated as CASRGRGTEAFF.

The rearrangement joins TRBV6-5 to TRBJ2-1, with 14 nucleotides matching TRBD2. J lost 10 bases, V lost 0 bases, and 2 bases had no gene match. Germline-derived CDR1 and CDR2 are MNHEY and SVGAGI. This CDR3 has 15 residues. The CDR3, as DNA: TGTGCCAGCAGTTACTCGGGACTAGCGGGAGAAGAGCAGTTCTTC. Residues: CASSYSGLAGEEQFF.

The chain joins TRBV10-1 to TRBJ1-4, with 7 positions matching TRBD1. After removal of 6 bases from V and 8 bases from J, the junction contained 12 bases not matched to a gene. This CDR3 spans 15 amino acids. The germline V gene has CDR1 WNHNN and CDR2 SYGVQD (reference sequence). This CDR3 reads CASRRTRDSGEKLFF. The CDR3 DNA sequence: TGCGCCAGCAGAAGAACACGGGACAGTGGCGAAAAACTGTTTTTT.

The genes are TRBV3-1 (or the pseudogene TRBV3-2) and TRBJ2-5; the match to TRBD2 covers 12 bases. Germline CDR1 is LGHDT and CDR2 is YNNKEL (reference sequence). CDR3 length: 17 amino acids. V lost 4 bases and J lost 5; bases outside the gene matches: 11. The CDR3 coding sequence is TGTGCCAGCAGCCCGAAAGTCCCCACTAGCGGGAGGGAGACCCAGTACTTC. As protein: CASSPKVPTSGRETQYF.

The chain has TRBV11-2 and TRBJ2-1, with 12 bases lining up with TRBD2. J lost 8 bases, V lost 4 bases, and 12 bases had no gene match. Germline V CDR1 and CDR2: SGHAT, FQNNGV. This CDR3 is built from 17 residues. In DNA form, the CDR3 reads TGTGCCAGCAGCTGGACCTCGACTAGCGGGAGAATCTATGAGCAGTTCTTC. Its translation: CASSWTSTSGRIYEQFF.

As DNA, the CDR3 is TGTGCCAGCAGCTTTACCGGACAGGTCCGTTACTATGGCTACACCTTC. Translation gives CASSFTGQVRYYGYTF. The J gene is TRBJ1-2, the V gene TRBV7-2; 7 bases are shared with TRBD1. CDR1 SGHTA and CDR2 FQGNSA come from the germline V gene. The CDR3 is 16 residues long. Trimming at V came to 3 bases and at J to 3 bases, leaving 10 bases not matched to a gene.

This clone was seen only once. CDR3 sequence: CASSSPGGYEQYF. Here the CDR3 DNA reads TGTGCCAGCAGCTCTCCAGGGGGATACGAGCAGTACTTC. The rearrangement uses TRBV7-2 and TRBJ2-7; 7 positions match TRBD1. V lost 4 bases to trimming and J lost 4 bases; unmatched junction nucleotides: 4. This CDR3 comprises 13 residues. From germline, CDR1 is SGHTA and CDR2 FQGNSA.

This clone was observed once. The chain links TRBV6-5 to TRBJ1-4, with 9 bases matching TRBD1. CDR1 and CDR2 from the germline V gene are MNHEY and SVGAGI. This CDR3 spans 14 amino acids. The junction had 9 bases not matched to a gene; V was cut back by 8 bases and J by 8 bases. CDR3 loop: CASLGTGHEEKLFF. CDR3 DNA sequence: TGTGCCAGCTTGGGGACAGGGCACGAGGAAAAACTGTTTTTT.

The chain combines TRBV19 with TRBJ1-5; no clear D gene. This CDR3 spans 14 amino acids. CDR1 is LNHDA, CDR2 SQIVND, per germline (reference sequence). V lost 0 bases, J lost 2 bases, and 5 bases lay in between. The CDR3 DNA is TGTGCCAGTAGTATAGAGGGAGGCAATCAGCCCCAGCATTTT. It codes for CASSIEGGNQPQHF.

This clone was seen only once. The CDR3 DNA sequence: TGTGCCAGCAGTTTAGGAATGGACTACTGGGGGAATTCACCCCTCCACTTT. This translates into CASSLGMDYWGNSPLHF. The gene calls are TRBV27 and TRBJ1-6; weak D call: TRBD1 (5 bases). This CDR3 has 17 residues. Germline loops: CDR1 MNHEY, CDR2 SMNVEV (reference sequence). Trimming took off 2 bases at V and 7 bases at J, with 18 bases between the two ends.

This rearrangement joins TRBV2 to TRBJ2-3; 7 positions agree with TRBD1. The CDR3 is 15 residues long. The V and J ends lost 4 bases and 0 bases, in that order; junction bases with no gene match: 4. Germline assignment: CDR1 SNHLY and CDR2 FYNNEI. The CDR3 sequence: CASSGNRGSTDTQYF. CDR3 DNA sequence: TGTGCCAGCAGTGGGAACAGGGGTAGCACAGATACGCAGTATTTT.

V is TRBV4-1 and J is TRBJ2-1, with 8 bases matching TRBD2. Losses at the gene ends were 0 bases for V and 3 bases for J; bases not matched to a gene: 7. The length of the CDR3 is 17 residues. The germline V gene has CDR1 MGHRA and CDR2 YSYEKL. The DNA of the CDR3 is TGCGCCAGCAGCCAAGATAGTACTAGCGGACTCTACAATGAGCAGTTCTTC. As protein: CASSQDSTSGLYNEQFF.

Concerning this clone: Relative to the germline gene, one junction end is altered; a read error may explain this. The chain employs TRBV6-6 and TRBJ2-7, with 11 bases lining up with TRBD1. CDR1 is MNHNY, CDR2 SVGAGI, per germline (reference sequence). The CDR3 extends over 12 amino acids. The CDR3 sequence: CASSYALDRGHF. The CDR3 DNA is TGTGCCAGCAGTTACGCCTTGGACAGGGGGCACTTC.

The chain employs TRBV7-6 and TRBJ1-1; D unclear. The germline V gene has CDR1 SGHVS and CDR2 FNYEAQ. V was trimmed by 1 base and J by 4 bases, leaving 13 bases between them. This CDR3 region has 15 residues. The CDR3 here is CASSLVEEVGTEAFF. CDR3 coding DNA: TGTGCCAGCAGCTTAGTCGAGGAAGTGGGCACTGAAGCTTTCTTT. Complete variable domain (other parts from reference TRBV7-6 and TRBJ1-1): GAGVSQSPRYKVTKRGQDVALRCDPISGHVSLYWYRQALGQGPEFLTYFNYEAQQDKSGLPNDRFSAERPEGSISTLTIQRTEQRDSAMYRCASSLVEEVGTEAFFGQGTRLTVV.

Concerning this clone: At one end the junction does not follow the germline gene, possibly because of a read error. V is TRBV19 and J is TRBJ2-1; a weak D match, TRBD2 (6 bases). CDR3 size: 15 residues. Germline V gene sequence: CDR1 LNHDA, CDR2 SQIVND (reference sequence). The CDR3 DNA reads TGTGCCAGTAGCATAGCCGGGAGCTCCTACAATGAGCAGTTCTTC. Amino acids: CASSIAGSSYNEQFF.

This sequence joins TRBV5-4 and TRBJ2-7; TRBD1 is a possible D gene (6 bases). With 4 bases removed from V and 1 base from J, the gap between germline ends came to 15 bases. Per germline, CDR1 SGHNT and CDR2 YYREEE (reference sequence). CDR3 length equals 15 residues. The CDR3 protein is CASSDFRDTSYEQYF. CDR3 DNA sequence: TGTGCCAGCAGCGACTTCCGGGACACTTCCTACGAGCAGTACTTC.

The V gene is TRBV19, the J gene TRBJ2-7; TRBD1 matches at 9 bases. This CDR3 spans 16 amino acids. Losses at the gene ends were 1 base for V and 4 bases for J; bases not matched to a gene: 8. Germline CDR1 is LNHDA and CDR2 is SQIVND (reference sequence). The CDR3 protein is CASSIGPGTGPYEQYF. The DNA of the CDR3 is TGTGCCAGTAGTATAGGCCCCGGGACAGGGCCTTACGAGCAGTACTTC.

This chain links TRBV5-6 with TRBJ1-2; D ambiguous. From germline, CDR1 is SGHDT and CDR2 YYEEEE. Trimming pared 0 bases from V and 3 bases from J, leaving 12 bases between. This CDR3 contains 15 residues. The CDR3 DNA reads TGTGCCAGCAGCTTGGGCCAGCTAGGTGACTATGGCTACACCTTC. Protein product: CASSLGQLGDYGYTF.

This CDR3 reads CASSSTQGALNYGYTF. CDR3 sequence (DNA): TGCGCCAGCAGCTCCACTCAGGGGGCCCTCAACTATGGCTACACCTTC. The genes are TRBV5-1 and TRBJ1-2, with 8 bases lining up with TRBD1. The CDR3 sequence is 16 residues long. Per germline, CDR1 SGHRS and CDR2 YFSETQ. Trimming removed 3 bases from V and 2 bases from J; junction bases left unmatched: 9.

This chain joins TRBV6-2 or TRBV6-3 and TRBJ2-1; weak D call: TRBD1 (6 bases). The V and J ends lost 0 bases and 10 bases respectively, with 13 bases between them. There are 14 residues in the CDR3. Germline assignment: CDR1 MNHEY and CDR2 SVGEGT. CDR3 coding DNA: TGTGCCAGCAGTTACTCGGGGGCGGGCGAAGAGCAGTTCTTC. This translates into CASSYSGAGEEQFF.

The CDR3 region has the DNA TGTGCCAGCAGGAATACGGGGGGGCAGTATTTT. Encoded protein: CASRNTGGQYF. The gene calls are TRBV12-3 or TRBV12-4 and TRBJ2-3; TRBD2 aligns across 7 bases. The trim removed 6 bases at V and 11 bases at J, leaving 5 bases unmatched. The CDR3 has 11 residues.

This chain connects TRBV6-5 to TRBJ1-1; tentative D call: TRBD1 (5 bases). V lost 0 bases and J 7 bases, leaving 9 bases between the germline ends. The CDR3 is 13 residues long. Germline V CDR1 and CDR2: MNHEY, SVGAGI. CDR3 DNA sequence: TGTGCCAGCAGTTACTCCCGGGGGTTTGAAGCTTTCTTT. Translated: CASSYSRGFEAFF.

The genes are TRBV6-5 and TRBJ1-5, with D tentatively TRBD1 (5 bases). The CDR3 totals 13 residues. Germline loops: CDR1 MNHEY, CDR2 SVGAGI. Trimming took off 7 bases at V and 7 bases at J, with 14 bases between the two ends. The CDR3: CASTVREGQPQHF. DNA of the CDR3: TGTGCCAGCACGGTACGGGAGGGGCAGCCCCAGCATTTT.

This clone has just one count. The chain is built from TRBV7-2 and TRBJ1-1; 7 nucleotides agree with TRBD1. Germline V gene lookup returns CDR1 SGHTA and CDR2 FQGNSA. The junction had 12 bases not matched to a gene; V was cut back by 6 bases and J by 2 bases. The CDR3 runs to 16 residues. CDR3 residues: CASSYSMGTVNTEAFF. Written as DNA, the CDR3 is TGTGCCAGCAGTTATAGCATGGGGACAGTCAACACTGAAGCTTTCTTT.

This chain connects TRBV6-5 to TRBJ2-7; TRBD1 aligns across 8 bases. Losses at the gene ends were 8 bases for V and 4 bases for J; bases not matched to a gene: 4. From germline, CDR1 is MNHEY and CDR2 SVGAGI. This CDR3 is built from 12 residues. The CDR3, as DNA: TGTGCCAGCTCCGGACAGGGTTACGAGCAGTACTTC. It encodes CASSGQGYEQYF.